Listed below are T cell receptor beta chains from one sample, sequenced in a study of blood T cells in healthy people across ages. TCRdb analysed the 5' RACE reads with MiXCR anew, one entry per CDR3 protein. The sample has fewer than 700,000 distinct CDR3 sequences, roughly 43% seen once. The sample taken for sequencing was blood. The origin of the receptors is an elderly man in good health. CDR3s include the opening cysteine and the closing phenylalanine or tryptophan. The order of the fields is D gene, clone size, V gene, J gene, CDR3 DNA, CDR3 protein. A D gene is named only where the DNA matches it firmly. Clone size, where shown, is once, few, many, or a class for clones that have expanded.

D: TRBD2
size: few
V: TRBV20-1
J: TRBJ2-7
DNA: TGCAGTGCTAAAGGGCCAGCGGGGGCTTCGTACGAGCAGTACTTC
CDR3: CSAKGPAGASYEQYF

D: .
size: .
V: TRBV7-2
J: TRBJ2-5
DNA: TGTGCCAGCAGTCCAACAAGGTACGGGCAGTACTTC
CDR3: CASSPTRYGQYF

D: .
size: few
V: TRBV13
J: TRBJ2-3
DNA: TGTGCCAGCAGCTTAGAGGACAGACTCTTGGCAGATACGCAGTATTTT
CDR3: CASSLEDRLLADTQYF

D: TRBD1
size: few
V: TRBV4-2
J: TRBJ1-2
DNA: TGTGCCAGCAGCCCCCGGGACAGGAACGACCTAGGCTATGGCTACACCTTC
CDR3: CASSPRDRNDLGYGYTF

D: .
size: few
V: TRBV20-1
J: TRBJ2-7
DNA: TGCAGTGCTAGGGCCGGCGGGTCGGGTTACGAGCAGTACTTC
CDR3: CSARAGGSGYEQYF

D: .
size: once
V: TRBV9
J: TRBJ1-6
DNA: TGTGCCAGCAGCGTAGGGGCGGAGAATTCACCCCTCCACTTT
CDR3: CASSVGAENSPLHF

D: TRBD2
size: .
V: TRBV5-5
J: TRBJ2-1
DNA: TGTGCCAGCAGCATAGGACTAGCGGGAGGCGACAATGAGCAGTTCTTC
CDR3: CASSIGLAGGDNEQFF

D: TRBD2
size: .
V: TRBV4-3
J: TRBJ2-1
DNA: TGCGCCAGCAGCCAAGATTGGCCCGGGGGGGTGGGCTCCTACAATGAGCAGTTCTTC
CDR3: CASSQDWPGGVGSYNEQFF

D: TRBD1
size: .
V: TRBV4-2
J: TRBJ2-3
DNA: TGTGCCAGCAGCCAAGAGGGGACAGAAGCAGGGGGCACAGATACGCAGTATTTT
CDR3: CASSQEGTEAGGTDTQYF

D: .
size: few
V: TRBV21-1
J: TRBJ2-7
DNA: TGTGCCAGCAGCGACCCGGGACCCACCTACGAGCAGTACTTC
CDR3: CASSDPGPTYEQYF

D: TRBD2
size: .
V: TRBV7-6
J: TRBJ2-3
DNA: TGTGCCAGCAGCTCCCGGATAGCGGGGGGGGCAGATACGCAGTATTTT
CDR3: CASSSRIAGGADTQYF

D: .
size: many
V: TRBV14
J: TRBJ2-3
DNA: TGTGCCAGCAGCCACATCACAGATACGCAGTATTTT
CDR3: CASSHITDTQYF

D: TRBD2
size: few
V: TRBV12-3/TRBV12-4
J: TRBJ2-6
DNA: TGTGCCAGCAGACTCCGGGGGGGTTTTGGGGCCAACGTCCTGACTTTC
CDR3: CASRLRGGFGANVLTF

D: .
size: few
V: TRBV27
J: TRBJ2-1
DNA: TGTGCCAGCAGTTTATTGCAGGGGAGCTCCTACAATGAGCAGTTCTTC
CDR3: CASSLLQGSSYNEQFF

D: TRBD2
size: .
V: TRBV2
J: TRBJ2-3
DNA: TGTGCCAGCAGTAAACTAGCGGGGGGTGTTGATACGCAGTATTTT
CDR3: CASSKLAGGVDTQYF

D: .
size: few
V: TRBV24-1
J: TRBJ1-2
DNA: TGTGCCACCGGAGGCTCACCGGGACTGCCCGCTCAGGGGTCCTATGGCTACACCTTC
CDR3: CATGGSPGLPAQGSYGYTF

D: TRBD2
size: few
V: TRBV9
J: TRBJ2-7
DNA: TGTGCCAGCAGCGTAGCTCAGGGCGGGGGAAACTACGAGCAGTACTTC
CDR3: CASSVAQGGGNYEQYF

D: .
size: .
V: TRBV12-3/TRBV12-4
J: TRBJ2-1
DNA: TGTGCCAGCAGTCAACAGGATTACAATGAGCAGTTCTTC
CDR3: CASSQQDYNEQFF

D: TRBD2
size: .
V: TRBV4-3
J: TRBJ2-7
DNA: TGCGCCAGCAGCCAAGAGGATGGCCAGGGACTATACAATGAGCAGTACTTC
CDR3: CASSQEDGQGLYNEQYF

D: .
size: .
V: TRBV7-3
J: TRBJ1-4
DNA: TGTGCCAGCAGCTTGGGGACCGGGGAAAAACTGTTTTTT
CDR3: CASSLGTGEKLFF

D: .
size: .
V: TRBV9
J: TRBJ2-1
DNA: TGTGCCAGCAGCGTAGAGGGGGGCCGCCGGAATGAGCAGTTCTTC
CDR3: CASSVEGGRRNEQFF

D: .
size: few
V: TRBV7-2
J: TRBJ2-4
DNA: TGTGCCAGCAGCTCAAGGGCTGCCAAAAACATTCAGTACTTC
CDR3: CASSSRAAKNIQYF

D: TRBD1
size: .
V: TRBV6-6
J: TRBJ1-2
DNA: TGTGCCAGCAGTTACTCGAGTATCCAGGGGGACTATGGCTACACCTTC
CDR3: CASSYSSIQGDYGYTF

D: TRBD1
size: .
V: TRBV7-2
J: TRBJ2-5
DNA: TGTGCCAGCAGCATAGGACAGGGGGCTGGCCAAGAGACCCAGTACTTC
CDR3: CASSIGQGAGQETQYF

D: TRBD1
size: .
V: TRBV6-1
J: TRBJ1-5
DNA: TGTGCCAGCAGCCCGGACAGGGTGCGTCAGCCCCAGCATTTT
CDR3: CASSPDRVRQPQHF

D: .
size: .
V: TRBV6-5
J: TRBJ1-2
DNA: TGTGCCAGCAGTCCGGATCCTAACTATGGCTACACCTTC
CDR3: CASSPDPNYGYTF

D: TRBD2
size: many
V: TRBV7-9
J: TRBJ2-5
DNA: TGTGCCAGCAGCTTAGCTACTAGCGGGAAAGAGACCCAGTACTTC
CDR3: CASSLATSGKETQYF

D: .
size: .
V: TRBV12-3/TRBV12-4
J: TRBJ2-1
DNA: TGTGCCAGCAGTCCTACAGAGAATGAGCAGTTCTTC
CDR3: CASSPTENEQFF

D: .
size: .
V: TRBV6-1
J: TRBJ1-1
DNA: TGTGCCAGCAGTAGTCGGAGTGTTACGAACACTGAAGCTTTCTTT
CDR3: CASSSRSVTNTEAFF

D: .
size: .
V: TRBV5-1
J: TRBJ2-7
DNA: TGCGCCAGCAGCATGGACACAAGCTCCTACAATGAGCAGTACTTC
CDR3: CASSMDTSSYNEQYF

D: TRBD2
size: many
V: TRBV4-1
J: TRBJ2-5
DNA: TGCGCCAGCAGCCCGTTGGGCGGGGGGAAGGAGACCCAGTACTTC
CDR3: CASSPLGGGKETQYF

D: .
size: once
V: TRBV20-1
J: TRBJ1-2
DNA: TGCAGTGCTAGGGGCGTCAGGGAGGCTGGCTACACCTTC
CDR3: CSARGVREAGYTF

D: TRBD1
size: .
V: TRBV7-8
J: TRBJ2-1
DNA: TGTGCCAGCAGCCCCCGGACAGGGCTAGTTTACAATGAGCAGTTCTTC
CDR3: CASSPRTGLVYNEQFF

D: .
size: .
V: TRBV6-2/TRBV6-3
J: TRBJ2-5
DNA: TGTGCCAGCAGTTATAGGGCCGCTGTGGAGACCCAGTACTTC
CDR3: CASSYRAAVETQYF

D: .
size: .
V: TRBV20-1
J: TRBJ2-6
DNA: TGCAGTGCTAGAGTGAACCCCGGGATCGGCGACGTCCTGACTTTC
CDR3: CSARVNPGIGDVLTF

D: .
size: few
V: TRBV7-2
J: TRBJ1-2
DNA: TGTGCCAGCAGCCCCGGTGGGGGTTACTATGGCTACACCTTC
CDR3: CASSPGGGYYGYTF

D: .
size: .
V: TRBV6-1
J: TRBJ2-7
DNA: TGTGCCAGCAGTGAAGAGCCCGCTGACTTGGACGAGCAGTACTTC
CDR3: CASSEEPADLDEQYF

D: .
size: .
V: TRBV7-7
J: TRBJ2-5
DNA: TGTGCTAGCAGCCCGTACGGCGAGTTGGAGACCCAGTACTTC
CDR3: CASSPYGELETQYF

D: TRBD2
size: few
V: TRBV6-1
J: TRBJ2-7
DNA: TGTGCCACCCTAGGGACTAGCGGCTACGAGCAGTACTTC
CDR3: CATLGTSGYEQYF

D: .
size: few
V: TRBV15
J: TRBJ1-1
DNA: TGTGCCACCCGCGGACAAATGAACACTGAAGCTTTCTTT
CDR3: CATRGQMNTEAFF

D: TRBD1
size: .
V: TRBV5-6
J: TRBJ1-1
DNA: TGTGCCAGCGGTCGGGACAGGGGGACTAGGAACACTGAAGCTTTCTTT
CDR3: CASGRDRGTRNTEAFF

D: .
size: .
V: TRBV6-2/TRBV6-3
J: TRBJ1-2
DNA: TGTGCCAGCAGCCCGTGGAGCCGGGGCTACACCTTC
CDR3: CASSPWSRGYTF

D: TRBD1
size: .
V: TRBV10-1
J: TRBJ2-3
DNA: TGCGCCAGCAGTGATTTACAGGGGTCGTTTGCAGATACGCAGTATTTT
CDR3: CASSDLQGSFADTQYF

D: .
size: few
V: TRBV4-2
J: TRBJ1-1
DNA: TGTGCCAGCAGCCCAGGACAAACTCTGAACACTGAAGCTTTCTTT
CDR3: CASSPGQTLNTEAFF

D: TRBD2
size: .
V: TRBV6-6
J: TRBJ2-3
DNA: TGTGCCAGCCAAAGCGGGATTATCACAGATACGCAGTATTTT
CDR3: CASQSGIITDTQYF

D: .
size: .
V: TRBV6-6
J: TRBJ1-5
DNA: TGTGCCAGCAAACTAGATCCAACAAGCAATCAGCCCCAGCATTTT
CDR3: CASKLDPTSNQPQHF

D: .
size: .
V: TRBV20-1
J: TRBJ2-4
DNA: TGCAGTGCTATAAGACAGGAAAACATTCAGTACTTC
CDR3: CSAIRQENIQYF

D: .
size: .
V: TRBV5-1
J: TRBJ2-5
DNA: TGCGCCAGCAGCACCCGGACCCCGGACACGGGCAATGAGCAGTACTTC
CDR3: CASSTRTPDTGNEQYF